What follows are 5 T cell receptor beta chains derived from one specimen sequenced in a study of CD8+ T cells in alopecia areata. Following RNA extraction, reverse transcription yielded cDNA that acted as the sequencing template. Libraries were prepared by immunoSEQ multiplex PCR; TCRdb keeps only in-frame clonotypes and omits some of them. Of 200,000 to 250,000 clones in the sample, 65% to 70% were seen once. Sample: CD4+ T cells sorted from blood, taken at week 0. These TCRs come from a human donor with alopecia areata.

This clone was counted once. The genes are TRBV30 and TRBJ1-2; D is possibly TRBD1 (6 bases). The CDR3 loop spans 11 amino acids. Germline loops: CDR1 GTSNPN, CDR2 SVGIG (reference sequence). The V and J ends lost 3 bases and 8 bases respectively, with 10 bases between them. CDR3 bases: TGTGCCTGGAGCCCAGGGGCCGGCTACACCTTC. This translates into CAWSPGAGYTF.

The chain links TRBV30 to TRBJ1-2; 8 positions agree with TRBD1. With 5 bases clipped from V and 2 bases from J, the junction kept 4 bases outside the gene matches. The CDR3 loop spans 13 amino acids. Germline CDR1 reads GTSNPN; CDR2 reads SVGIG (reference sequence). CDR3 bases: TGTGCCTGGGCCCGGACAGGGAACTATGGCTACACCTTC. Translation: CAWARTGNYGYTF.

The J gene is TRBJ2-3, the V gene TRBV2, with 7 bases matching TRBD1. The CDR3 contains 13 residues. Germline CDR1 and CDR2: SNHLY and FYNNEI. Germline trimming cut 5 bases from V and 3 bases from J; bases unmatched to any gene: 2. CDR3 DNA: TGTGCCAGCAGTCGACAGGGTACAGATACGCAGTATTTT. It codes for CASSRQGTDTQYF.

In its sample, this clone was seen a few times. J is TRBJ2-3 and V is TRBV29-1; D gene ambiguous. In germline, CDR1 is SQVTM, CDR2 ANQGSEA. The CDR3 has 10 amino acids. The V end was cut by 7 bases, the J end by 2 bases, with 4 bases between. The CDR3 DNA sequence: TGCAGCGGATTCACAGATACGCAGTATTTT. Translating gives CSGFTDTQYF.

CDR3 sequence reads: CASSLGRSYEQYF. The CDR3 region has the DNA TGTGCCAGCAGCTTAGGACGGTCCTACGAGCAGTACTTC. This chain joins TRBV7-2 and TRBJ2-7; D not resolved. Deletions cut 1 base from V and 1 base from J, with 5 bases between. This CDR3 is built from 13 residues. CDR1 and CDR2 from the germline V gene are SGHTA and FQGNSA. The whole variable domain, filled in from reference TRBV7-2 and TRBJ2-7, reads GAGVSQSPSNKVTEKGKDVELRCDPISGHTALYWYRQSLGQGLEFLIYFQGNSAPDKSGLPSDRFSAERTGGSVSTLTIQRTQQEDSAVYLCASSLGRSYEQYFGPGTRLTVT.